These T cell receptor beta chains were read from a single sample in a study of response to subunit inactivated influenza vaccine. From the RT-PCR reads, TCRdb called clonotypes with MiXCR, one entry per CDR3 protein. Of 500,000 or so distinct CDR3 sequences in the sample, 16% were seen once. Here the sequenced sample was CD4+ T cells sorted from PBMCs, taken about 23 months after vaccination. Every receptor here comes from a man between 50 and 69 years old who received an inactivated influenza vaccine. CDR3s include the opening cysteine and the closing phenylalanine or tryptophan. The order of the fields is CDR3 DNA, CDR3 protein, J gene, D gene, clone size, V gene. A D gene is named only where the DNA matches it firmly. A row's size may be missing; if present it is once, few, many or a size class.

TGTGCCAGCAGTTTGGGAGTAGCCAAAAACATTCAGTACTTC	CASSLGVAKNIQYF	TRBJ2-4	.	many	TRBV5-1
TGTGCCAGCAGCGTCGGGTATGTGGGCACAGATACGCAGTATTTT	CASSVGYVGTDTQYF	TRBJ2-3	.	.	TRBV9
TGTGCCAGCAGCTTCGGGGGCTCCCATGGCTACACCTTC	CASSFGGSHGYTF	TRBJ1-2	.	few	TRBV6-1
TGCGCCAGCAGCTTGAGGACTAGCGGGGCAGATACGCAGTATTTT	CASSLRTSGADTQYF	TRBJ2-3	TRBD2	few	TRBV5-1
TGTGCCAGCTCACTAGCGGGAGTAGGGAAAGAGACCCAGTACTTC	CASSLAGVGKETQYF	TRBJ2-5	TRBD2	.	TRBV6-2/TRBV6-3
TGTGCCAGCAAACTTGGACACTACAATGAGCAGTTCTTC	CASKLGHYNEQFF	TRBJ2-1	.	.	TRBV27
TGCGCCAGCAGCTTGCTCCGGGGGAGTCAAGAGACCCAGTACTTC	CASSLLRGSQETQYF	TRBJ2-5	.	.	TRBV5-1
TGTGCCAGCAGCCAAGCCCCAGGGGGCGTGGGGGGGACCCAGCATTTT	CASSQAPGGVGGTQHF	TRBJ1-5	TRBD1	few	TRBV3-1
TGCGCCAGCAGCTTTTCCATCCTAGCGATAGGGGAGCTGTTTTTT	CASSFSILAIGELFF	TRBJ2-2	.	few	TRBV5-1
TGCGCCAGCAGCCAAGATCCCCTCGGCCAGTCCCTGGATACGCAGTATTTT	CASSQDPLGQSLDTQYF	TRBJ2-3	.	.	TRBV4-1
TGTGCCAGCAGCTTAGATCTCAGTCCCTATGGCTACACCTTC	CASSLDLSPYGYTF	TRBJ1-2	.	few	TRBV7-9
TGTGCCAGCAGTTGGGGACAGGGGCTCAACACCGGGGAGCTGTTTTTT	CASSWGQGLNTGELFF	TRBJ2-2	TRBD1	few	TRBV6-5
TGTGCCAGCAGTTATCTTAGGCGTGATGAGCAGTTCTTC	CASSYLRRDEQFF	TRBJ2-1	.	.	TRBV6-5
TGCGCCAGCAGCCAGGGGACAGCGGGGTTGCAAGAGACCCAGTACTTC	CASSQGTAGLQETQYF	TRBJ2-5	.	.	TRBV4-3
TGTGCCAGCAGCGCGAGTTTAGGGACAGGTATCGGAAAACTGTTTTTT	CASSASLGTGIGKLFF	TRBJ1-4	TRBD1	.	TRBV14
TGCGCCAGCAGCCCAGACAGGCCGAACACTGAAGCTTTCTTT	CASSPDRPNTEAFF	TRBJ1-1	.	few	TRBV5-1
TGCAGTGCTTCCAGGGAGGTGCGCACTGAAGCTTTCTTT	CSASREVRTEAFF	TRBJ1-1	.	few	TRBV20-1